This T cell receptor (beta chain) was identified during a study of T cell responses to AZD1222 COVID-19 vaccine. Study outcomes and limitations: Spike-specific TCR breadth and depth both grew after two AZD1222 doses. Mostly white British, mostly female donors; authors suggested clonal diversity may be underestimated.

As for this clone: The antigen is unknown.

Trimming shortened V by 8 bases and J by 5 bases, and 18 bases separated the two germline ends. The CDR3 contains 14 residues. Germline CDR1 and CDR2: SNHLY and FYNNEI. Sequenced by immunoSEQ multiplex PCR; TCRdb stores in-frame clones only, minus some. The sample carries around 160,000 clones, around 90% recorded once. Source: peripheral blood, taken on day 0 of AZD1222 vaccination. The clonotype comes from an adult in good health. The chain couples TRBV2 to TRBJ2-5; TRBD1 might be the D (6 bases). The CDR3 DNA is TGTGCCAGCGGCGCAGGGGATATCCGGGAGACCCAGTACTTC. Translated, it gives CASGAGDIRETQYF.